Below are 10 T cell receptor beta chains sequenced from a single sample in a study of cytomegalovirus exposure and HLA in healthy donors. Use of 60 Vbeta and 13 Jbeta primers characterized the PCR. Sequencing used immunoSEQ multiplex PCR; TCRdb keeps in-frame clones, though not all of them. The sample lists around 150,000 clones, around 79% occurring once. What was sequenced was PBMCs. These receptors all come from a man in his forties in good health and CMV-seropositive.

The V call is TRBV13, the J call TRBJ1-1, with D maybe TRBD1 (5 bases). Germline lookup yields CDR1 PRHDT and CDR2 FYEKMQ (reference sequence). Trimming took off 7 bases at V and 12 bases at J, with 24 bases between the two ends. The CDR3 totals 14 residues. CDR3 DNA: TGTGCCAGCATACGGGAGACGCGCGGGGGGAATCCTTTCTTT. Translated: CASIRETRGGNPFF.

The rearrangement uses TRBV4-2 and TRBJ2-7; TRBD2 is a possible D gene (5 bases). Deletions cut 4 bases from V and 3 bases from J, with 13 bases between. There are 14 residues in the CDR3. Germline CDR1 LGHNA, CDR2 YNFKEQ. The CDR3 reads CASSLEDRFYEQYF. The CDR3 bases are TGTGCCAGCAGCCTGGAGGATCGCTTCTACGAGCAGTACTTC.

CDR3 nucleotide sequence: TGTGCCAGCTCATCTCTGACTAGCGGGGTATGGGAGCAGTACTTC. Protein product: CASSSLTSGVWEQYF. V usage is TRBV18 and J usage is TRBJ2-7, with TRBD2 identical over 11 bases. This CDR3 comprises 15 residues. Germline CDR1 and CDR2: KGHSH and LQKENI. V lost 5 bases, J lost 7 bases, and 10 bases stayed unmatched.

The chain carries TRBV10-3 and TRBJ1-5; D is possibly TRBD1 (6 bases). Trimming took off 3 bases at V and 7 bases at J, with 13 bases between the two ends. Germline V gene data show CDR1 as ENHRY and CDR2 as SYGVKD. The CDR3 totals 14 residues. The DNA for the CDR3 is TGTGCCATCAGTGAAGCAGAGGGGGAGCAGCCCCAGCATTTT. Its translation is CAISEAEGEQPQHF.

The DNA of the CDR3 is TGTGCCAGCAGCAAAGAGGCAGGGCACACTGAAGCTTTCTTT. It is translated as CASSKEAGHTEAFF. This sequence joins TRBV21-1 and TRBJ1-1; no check of the table's D call, TRBD1, against the DNA was made. TRBV21-1 is a pseudogene locus. CDR3 length equals 14 residues.

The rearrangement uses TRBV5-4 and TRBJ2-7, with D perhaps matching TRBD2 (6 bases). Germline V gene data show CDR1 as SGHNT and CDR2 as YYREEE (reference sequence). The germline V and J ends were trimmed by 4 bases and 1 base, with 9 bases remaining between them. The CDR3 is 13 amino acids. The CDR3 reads CASSLTSSYEQYF. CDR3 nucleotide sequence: TGTGCCAGCAGCCTGACTAGTTCCTACGAGCAGTACTTC.

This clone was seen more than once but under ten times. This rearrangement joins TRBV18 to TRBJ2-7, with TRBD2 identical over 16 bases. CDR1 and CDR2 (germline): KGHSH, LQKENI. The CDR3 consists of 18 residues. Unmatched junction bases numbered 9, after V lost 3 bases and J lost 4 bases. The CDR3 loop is CASSPPWPGLAGGYEQYF. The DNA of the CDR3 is TGTGCCAGCTCACCTCCTTGGCCGGGACTAGCGGGAGGGTACGAGCAGTACTTC.

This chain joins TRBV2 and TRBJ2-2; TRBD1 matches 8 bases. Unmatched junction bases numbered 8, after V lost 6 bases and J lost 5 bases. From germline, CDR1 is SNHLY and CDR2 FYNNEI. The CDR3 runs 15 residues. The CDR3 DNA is TGTGCCAGCAGGAAAGACAGGGGCGGGACCGGGGAGCTGTTTTTT. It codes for CASRKDRGGTGELFF.

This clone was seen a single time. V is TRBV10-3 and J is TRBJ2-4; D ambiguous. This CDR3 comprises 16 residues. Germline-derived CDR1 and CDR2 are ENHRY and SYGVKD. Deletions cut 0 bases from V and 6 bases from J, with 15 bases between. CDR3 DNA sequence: TGTGCCATCAGTGAGTCTTCGACTTCGGTCGGAAACATTCAGTACTTC. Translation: CAISESSTSVGNIQYF.

The CDR3 loop is CASSSQGNNQPQHF. For the CDR3, the DNA is TGTGCCAGCAGTTCCCAGGGGAACAATCAGCCCCAGCATTTT. The J gene is TRBJ1-5, the V gene TRBV2; possible D gene TRBD1, 6 bases. Germline CDR1 is SNHLY and CDR2 is FYNNEI. This CDR3 contains 14 residues. The V and J ends lost 5 bases and 3 bases respectively, with 11 bases between them.